One sample yielded the 21 T cell receptor beta chains listed below, sequenced in a study of blood T cell repertoires in COVID-19. Generated by immunoSEQ multiplex PCR, the TCRdb table keeps only in-frame clones and is missing some. In the table there are around 250,000 clones, 84% of which are singletons. Sequenced: peripheral blood. These receptors came from a woman aged 35 to 49 who had recovered from COVID-19.

The genes are TRBV15 and TRBJ1-4; 8 bases map to TRBD1. This CDR3 contains 17 residues. With 0 bases clipped from V and 8 bases from J, the junction kept 11 bases outside the gene matches. CDR1 is LNHNV and CDR2 is YYDKDF in the germline V gene (reference sequence). CDR3 in amino acids: CATSREFQGQGVEKLFF. The CDR3 bases are TGTGCCACCAGCAGAGAATTTCAAGGACAGGGAGTAGAAAAACTGTTTTTT.

The chain employs TRBV3-1 (or the pseudogene TRBV3-2) and TRBJ2-2; no firm D call. V was cut by 1 base and J by 7 bases, with 7 bases left in between. This CDR3 comprises 13 residues. CDR1 and CDR2 (germline): LGHDT, YNNKEL (reference sequence). The chain's CDR3 is CASSQGRGGELFF. The CDR3 DNA reads TGTGCCAGCAGCCAAGGTCGAGGCGGGGAGCTGTTTTTT.

The chain uses TRBV28 and TRBJ1-5; unclear D gene. The ends were cut back, 2 bases at V and 1 base at J, with 15 bases in the middle. The V gene's germline CDR1 is MDHEN and CDR2 SYDVKM. The CDR3 sequence is 17 residues long. CDR3 in amino acids: CASSLQSGPVSNQPQHF. In DNA form, the CDR3 reads TGTGCCAGCAGTTTACAGTCAGGCCCAGTGAGCAATCAGCCCCAGCATTTT.

This clone was counted between two and nine times. This rearrangement joins TRBV28 to TRBJ1-5; unclear D gene. The CDR3 spans 15 residues. The V gene lost 2 bases and the J gene lost 0 bases, with 8 bases spanning the gap. Germline V gives CDR1 MDHEN, CDR2 SYDVKM. The CDR3 bases are TGTGCCAGCAGTTTAAGAATAGATAGCAATCAGCCCCAGCATTTT. Its translation is CASSLRIDSNQPQHF.

The V call is TRBV14, the J call TRBJ2-1; no definite D call. Germline V CDR1 and CDR2: SGHDN, FVKESK. The length of the CDR3 is 13 residues. V shed 6 bases and J shed 0 bases, with 6 bases lying between them. Written as DNA, the CDR3 is TGTGCCAGCAGTCTGAGCTCCTACAATGAGCAGTTCTTC. It codes for CASSLSSYNEQFF.

The chain employs TRBV19 and TRBJ2-3; no definite D call. V dropped 2 bases and J dropped 1 base, with 7 bases sitting between them. Germline V gene lookup returns CDR1 LNHDA and CDR2 SQIVND (reference sequence). CDR3 length: 14 amino acids. The CDR3 DNA follows: TGTGCCAGTAGTATATCCCCCGGCACAGATACGCAGTATTTT. It encodes CASSISPGTDTQYF.

This sequence joins TRBV7-2 and TRBJ1-6; D call uncertain. Between the trimmed V and J ends, which lost 3 bases and 7 bases, there was a span of 16 bases. The germline V gene encodes CDR1 SGHTA and CDR2 FQGNSA. CDR3 length: 16 amino acids. CDR3 residues: CASSLSWSSKNSPLHF. CDR3 in DNA: TGTGCCAGCAGCTTGAGTTGGTCGTCCAAAAATTCACCCCTCCACTTT.

A word on this clone: Within the sample, other DNA sequences also encode this same CDR3. The chain joins TRBV12-3 or TRBV12-4 to TRBJ2-5; no reliable D call. The CDR3 extends over 11 amino acids. V was trimmed by 5 bases and J by 2 bases, leaving 3 bases between them. The CDR3 protein is CASSRQETQYF. DNA for the CDR3: TGTGCCAGCAGTCGTCAAGAGACCCAGTACTTC.

In this sample, this clone turned up a few times. The rearrangement uses TRBV7-2 and TRBJ2-2; the match to TRBD1 covers 7 bases. From germline, CDR1 is SGHTA and CDR2 FQGNSA. The CDR3 has 16 residues. Trimming cost V 5 bases and J 5 bases; bases outside gene matches: 11. CDR3 sequence: CASSVGQAGLTGELFF. The CDR3 nucleotides are TGTGCCAGCAGCGTAGGACAGGCCGGTTTAACCGGGGAGCTGTTTTTT.

Here the CDR3 reads CASSYRGRGEGSPLHF. The DNA of the CDR3 is TGTGCCAGCAGTTACCGTGGCAGGGGAGAAGGGTCACCCCTCCACTTT. The rearrangement uses TRBV6-2 or TRBV6-3 and TRBJ1-6; perhaps TRBD1 as D (6 bases). Trimming left V 2 bases short and J 10 bases short, with 18 bases between. The CDR3 has 16 residues. Germline V CDR1 and CDR2: MNHEY, SVGEGT.

The chain combines TRBV27 with TRBJ1-2; D not certain. Germline CDR1 is MNHEY and CDR2 is SMNVEV (reference sequence). The CDR3 is 15 residues long. V was cut by 5 bases and J by 6 bases, with 19 bases left in between. The chain's CDR3 is CASSPLTEPRDGYTF. As DNA, the CDR3 is TGTGCCAGCAGTCCACTGACGGAGCCTCGGGATGGCTACACCTTC.

This chain links TRBV5-1 with TRBJ1-2; TRBD1 aligns across 9 bases. This CDR3 has 15 residues. Trimming removed 5 bases from V and 3 bases from J; junction bases left unmatched: 8. Germline CDR1 SGHRS, CDR2 YFSETQ. The CDR3 protein is CASRSTGGGHYGYTF. The CDR3, as DNA: TGCGCCAGCAGATCTACAGGGGGCGGACACTATGGCTACACCTTC. Together with reference TRBV5-1 and TRBJ1-2, the CDR3 gives the full variable domain: KAGVTQTPRYLIKTRGQQVTLSCSPISGHRSVSWYQQTPGQGLQFLFEYFSETQRNKGNFPGRFSGRQFSNSRSEMNVSTLELGDSALYLCASRSTGGGHYGYTFGSGTRLTVV.

V gene TRBV19 combines with J gene TRBJ2-7; TRBD1 aligns across 8 bases. The CDR3 totals 14 residues. Trimming at V came to 3 bases and at J to 6 bases, leaving 7 bases not matched to a gene. In germline, CDR1 is LNHDA, CDR2 SQIVND (reference sequence). CDR3 nucleotides: TGTGCCAGTAGTATGCGGACAGGGCCCGCCGAGCAGTACTTC. This sequence encodes CASSMRTGPAEQYF.

This clone was picked up a small number of times. The chain has TRBV28 and TRBJ1-2, with 7 bases that match TRBD1. Per the germline V gene, CDR1 is MDHEN and CDR2 is SYDVKM. The junction had 8 bases not matched to a gene; V was cut back by 7 bases and J by 6 bases. The CDR3 covers 13 residues. The DNA of the CDR3 is TGTGCCAGCAACATACAGGGGTACCATGGCTACACCTTC. Its translation is CASNIQGYHGYTF.

This CDR3 is CASSWDITNTGELFF. Here the CDR3 DNA reads TGTGCCAGCAGTTGGGACATCACGAACACCGGGGAGCTGTTTTTT. J is TRBJ2-2 and V is TRBV5-6; TRBD1 might be the D (6 bases). Per the germline V gene, CDR1 is SGHDT and CDR2 is YYEEEE. The CDR3 contains 15 residues. Trimming stripped 5 bases from V and 0 bases from J, with 11 bases between. Variable domain in full (rest from reference TRBV5-6 and TRBJ2-2): DAGVTQSPTHLIKTRGQQVTLRCSPKSGHDTVSWYQQALGQGPQFIFQYYEEEERQRGNFPDRFSGHQFPNYSSELNVNALLLGDSALYLCASSWDITNTGELFFGEGSRLTVL.

The CDR3: CASSLGVAGYVTDTQYF. The CDR3 nucleotides read TGTGCCAGCAGCTTAGGAGTTGCGGGGTATGTGACAGATACGCAGTATTTT. This rearrangement joins TRBV11-3 to TRBJ2-3; D is possibly TRBD2 (6 bases). The CDR3 is made up of 17 amino acids. Trimming cost V 1 base and J 3 bases, with 17 bases left between them. Germline V CDR1 and CDR2: SGHNT, YENEEA.

The J gene is TRBJ2-7, the V gene TRBV2, with D maybe TRBD1 (6 bases). The germline V and J ends were trimmed by 8 bases and 7 bases, with 15 bases remaining between them. Per the germline V gene, CDR1 is SNHLY and CDR2 is FYNNEI. The CDR3 spans 12 residues. CDR3 protein: CASRQGIREQYF. The CDR3 DNA is TGTGCCAGCCGGCAGGGGATTCGGGAGCAGTACTTC. The full variable domain, with the rest looked up from reference TRBV2 and TRBJ2-7, is EPEVTQTPSHQVTQMGQEVILRCVPISNHLYFYWYRQILGQKVEFLVSFYNNEISEKSEIFDDQFSVERPDGSNFTLKIRSTKLEDSAMYFCASRQGIREQYFGPGTRLTVT.

The V and J genes are TRBV5-4 and TRBJ2-7; D is unclear. V lost 4 bases, J lost 0 bases, and 14 bases lay in between. This CDR3 spans 15 amino acids. Germline loops: CDR1 SGHNT, CDR2 YYREEE (reference sequence). CDR3 region: CASSPGSALSYEQYF. Here the CDR3 DNA reads TGTGCCAGCAGCCCAGGTTCAGCCCTCTCCTACGAGCAGTACTTC.

The CDR3 nucleotides are TGTGCCAGCAGTTTATCAGGGGCGCCTGGCTACACCTTC. Protein product: CASSLSGAPGYTF. The rearrangement joins TRBV28 to TRBJ1-2; D might be TRBD1 (6 bases). V was trimmed by 1 base and J by 7 bases, leaving 10 bases between them. Germline V lookup: CDR1 MDHEN, CDR2 SYDVKM. The CDR3 sequence is 13 residues long.

The chain has TRBV28 and TRBJ1-2; possibly TRBD1 for D (5 bases). CDR1 is MDHEN, CDR2 SYDVKM, per germline. The CDR3 has 15 amino acids. The V gene lost 2 bases and the J gene lost 5 bases, with 15 bases spanning the gap. DNA for the CDR3: TGTGCCAGCAGTTTAGGGACTTCCCCCACTTATGGCTACACCTTC. This codes for CASSLGTSPTYGYTF.

The chain links TRBV5-1 to TRBJ1-3; 10 bases match TRBD1. The CDR3 has 14 residues. Germline V gives CDR1 SGHRS, CDR2 YFSETQ. Germline trimming cut 4 bases from V and 7 bases from J; bases unmatched to any gene: 5. CDR3 DNA: TGCGCCAGCAGCCCGGGGACAGGGGTGAACACCATATATTTT. Translating gives CASSPGTGVNTIYF.